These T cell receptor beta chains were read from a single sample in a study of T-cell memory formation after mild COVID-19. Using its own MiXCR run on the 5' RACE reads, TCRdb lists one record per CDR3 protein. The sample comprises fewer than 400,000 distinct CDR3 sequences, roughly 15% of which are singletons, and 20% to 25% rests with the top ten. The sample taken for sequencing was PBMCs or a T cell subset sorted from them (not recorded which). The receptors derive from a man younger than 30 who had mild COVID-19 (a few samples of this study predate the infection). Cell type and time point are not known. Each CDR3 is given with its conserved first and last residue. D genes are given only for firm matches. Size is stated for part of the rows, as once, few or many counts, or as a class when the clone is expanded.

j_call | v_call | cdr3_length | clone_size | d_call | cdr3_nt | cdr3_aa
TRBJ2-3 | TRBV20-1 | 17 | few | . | TGCAGTGCCAGTGGGGTGGACTCGGAAAGGATGGCAGATACGCAGTATTTT | CSASGVDSERMADTQYF
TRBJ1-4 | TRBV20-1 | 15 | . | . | TGCAGTGCTCCACCGGATGGGGCAACTAATGAAAAACTGTTTTTT | CSAPPDGATNEKLFF
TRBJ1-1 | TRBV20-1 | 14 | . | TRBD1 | TGCAGTGCTAGTAACAGGGGGCGCGGCACTGAAGCTTTCTTT | CSASNRGRGTEAFF
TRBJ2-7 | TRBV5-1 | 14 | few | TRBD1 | TGCGCCAGCAGCGGTGGGACAGTTGCCTACGAGCAGTACTTC | CASSGGTVAYEQYF
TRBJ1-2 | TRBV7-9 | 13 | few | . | TGTGCCAGCAGCTTAGGGATCGACTATGGCTACACCTTC | CASSLGIDYGYTF
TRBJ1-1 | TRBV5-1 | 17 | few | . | TGCGCCAGCAGCTTGGTCCCAGTGCCCAGAGGGAACACTGAAGCTTTCTTT | CASSLVPVPRGNTEAFF
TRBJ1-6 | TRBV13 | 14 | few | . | TGTGCCAGCAGAGGGGCCGGGGATAATTCACCCCTCCACTTT | CASRGAGDNSPLHF
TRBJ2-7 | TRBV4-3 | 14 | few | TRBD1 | TGCGCCAGCAGCCAAGGACAGGGAAGTTATGTGCAGTACTTC | CASSQGQGSYVQYF
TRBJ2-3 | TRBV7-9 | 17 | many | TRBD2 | TGTGCCAGCAGCTTACCCCGGGCTAGCGGGGACACAGATACGCAGTATTTT | CASSLPRASGDTDTQYF
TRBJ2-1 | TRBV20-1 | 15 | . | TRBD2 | TGCAGTGCTAGAGCGACTAGCGGGGGCTACAATGAGCAGTTCTTC | CSARATSGGYNEQFF
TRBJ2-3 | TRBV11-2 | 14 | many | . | TGTGCCAGCAGCTTAGCGACCCCTCGATATACGCAGTATTTT | CASSLATPRYTQYF
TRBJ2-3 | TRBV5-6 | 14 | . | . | TGTGCCAGCAGCTCGGGGGTTAGCACAGATACGCAGTATTTT | CASSSGVSTDTQYF
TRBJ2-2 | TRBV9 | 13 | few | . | TGTGCCAGCCGGACGGCGAACACCGGGGAGCTGTTTTTT | CASRTANTGELFF
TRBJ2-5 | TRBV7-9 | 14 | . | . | TGTGCCAGCAGCCCGGTGATGGTATCTGAGACCCAGTACTTC | CASSPVMVSETQYF
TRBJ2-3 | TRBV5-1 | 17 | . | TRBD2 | TGCGCCAGCAGCTTGGGACTAGCGGGGGGGCCAGCGGATACGCAGTATTTT | CASSLGLAGGPADTQYF
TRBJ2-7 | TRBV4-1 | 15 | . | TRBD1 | TGCGCCAGCAGCCATCCCGGACAGGGGTCGTACGAGCAGTACTTC | CASSHPGQGSYEQYF
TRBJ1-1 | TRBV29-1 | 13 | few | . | TGCAGCGTTGCAGGGTTAATGAACACTGAAGCTTTCTTT | CSVAGLMNTEAFF
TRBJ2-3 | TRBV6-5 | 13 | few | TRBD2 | TGTGCCAGCAGGGCGGGGGGGCAAGATACGCAGTATTTT | CASRAGGQDTQYF
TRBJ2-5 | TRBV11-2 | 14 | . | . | TGTGCCAGCAGCCCTCCGGCGGGGATTGAGACCCAGTACTTC | CASSPPAGIETQYF
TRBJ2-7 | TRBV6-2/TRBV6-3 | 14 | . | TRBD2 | TGTGCCAGCAGCCACTTCAGGGAGGGCTACGAGCAGTACTTC | CASSHFREGYEQYF
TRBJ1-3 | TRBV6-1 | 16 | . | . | TGTGCCAGCAGTGGGATTCACGGGTCCCTCCGAAACACCATATATTTT | CASSGIHGSLRNTIYF
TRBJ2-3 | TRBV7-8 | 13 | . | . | TGTGCCAGCAGCTGGAGCGGACCAGATACGCAGTATTTT | CASSWSGPDTQYF
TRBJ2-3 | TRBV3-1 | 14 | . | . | TGTGCCAGCAGCCGCCGTCCTTGGGGGGATACGCAGTATTTT | CASSRRPWGDTQYF
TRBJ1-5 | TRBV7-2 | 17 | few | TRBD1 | TGTGCCAGCAGCTTAGTACTTGGTGGGACAGGCGATCAGCCCCAGCATTTT | CASSLVLGGTGDQPQHF
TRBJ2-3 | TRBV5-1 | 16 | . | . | TGCGCCAGCAGCCCTGCTCTTCGGGGGAACACAGATACGCAGTATTTT | CASSPALRGNTDTQYF
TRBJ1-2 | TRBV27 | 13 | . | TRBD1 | TGTGCCAGCAGTTTTCGGCAGGGGGGCGGCTACACCTTC | CASSFRQGGGYTF
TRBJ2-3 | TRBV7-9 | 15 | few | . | TGTGCCAGCAGGTTGCCCCCGAGGATCGGGGATACGCAGTATTTT | CASRLPPRIGDTQYF
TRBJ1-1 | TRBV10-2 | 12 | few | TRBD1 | TGCGCCAGCAGGGGTGACAGGGGCCAAGCTTTCTTT | CASRGDRGQAFF
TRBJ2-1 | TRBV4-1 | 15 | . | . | TGCGCCAGCAGCCAACCTCCTAGCTCCTACAATGAGCAGTTCTTC | CASSQPPSSYNEQFF
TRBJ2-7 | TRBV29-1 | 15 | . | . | TGCAGCGTTGAATTTAGGTCTCGGAGGCGCTACGAGCAGTACTTC | CSVEFRSRRRYEQYF
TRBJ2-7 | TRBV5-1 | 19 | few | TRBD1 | TGCGCCAGCAGCTTGGCTCCCGGGACAGGGTTTGTGGCCTCCTACGAGCAGTACTTC | CASSLAPGTGFVASYEQYF
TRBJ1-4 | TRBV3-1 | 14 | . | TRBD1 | TGTGCCAGCAGCGGGAGGGACAGGGGGGAAAAACTGTTTTTT | CASSGRDRGEKLFF
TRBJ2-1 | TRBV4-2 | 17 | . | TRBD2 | TGTGCCAGCAGCCAAGATCCTAGCGGGGGGTCCTACAATGAGCAGTTCTTC | CASSQDPSGGSYNEQFF
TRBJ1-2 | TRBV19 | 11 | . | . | TGTGCCAGTACGGGTGGAAACGGCTACACCTTC | CASTGGNGYTF
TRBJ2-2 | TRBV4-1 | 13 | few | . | TGCGCCAGCAGCCAAGATCCCGCCGGGGAGCTGTTTTTT | CASSQDPAGELFF
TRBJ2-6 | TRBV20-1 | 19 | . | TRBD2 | TGCAGTGCCGAGCGGGCTAGCGGGGGGGCGTTCTCTGGGGCCAACGTCCTGACTTTC | CSAERASGGAFSGANVLTF
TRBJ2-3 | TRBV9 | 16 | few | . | TGTGCCAGCAGCGTAGGAGGGACGGAACTCACAGATACGCAGTATTTT | CASSVGGTELTDTQYF
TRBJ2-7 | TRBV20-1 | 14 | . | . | TGCAGTGTTCGCCCAGGCGGGGTAGCCTACGAGCAGTACTTC | CSVRPGGVAYEQYF
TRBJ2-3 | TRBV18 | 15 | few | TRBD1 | TGTGCCAGCTCCGAGGAGGACAGGGGATCGGATACGCAGTATTTT | CASSEEDRGSDTQYF
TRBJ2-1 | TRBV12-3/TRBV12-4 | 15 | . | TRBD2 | TGTGCCAGCAGGCTCTCTAGCGGGGGGGCCAATGAGCAGTTCTTC | CASRLSSGGANEQFF
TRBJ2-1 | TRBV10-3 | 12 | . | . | TGTGCCATCAGTGAGCGTTACAATGAGCAGTTCTTC | CAISERYNEQFF
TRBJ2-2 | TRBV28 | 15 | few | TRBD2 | TGTGCCAGCAGCCGGACTAGCGAGAACACCGGGGAGCTGTTTTTT | CASSRTSENTGELFF
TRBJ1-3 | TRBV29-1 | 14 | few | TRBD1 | TGCAGCGTCTTAGACAGGGTGCGTGGAAACACCATATATTTT | CSVLDRVRGNTIYF
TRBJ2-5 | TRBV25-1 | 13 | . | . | TGTGCCAGCAGTGAATGGCAGGAAGAGACCCAGTACTTC | CASSEWQEETQYF
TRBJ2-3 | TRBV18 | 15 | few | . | TGTGCCAGCTCACGCGAGTTGGAGGGGAAAGATACGCAGTATTTT | CASSRELEGKDTQYF
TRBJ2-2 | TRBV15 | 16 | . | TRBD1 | TGTGCCACCAGCAGAGATCTTACAGGGGGCATCGGGGAGCTGTTTTTT | CATSRDLTGGIGELFF
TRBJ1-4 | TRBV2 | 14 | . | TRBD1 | TGTGCCAGCAGTACCAGGGGGGGCGGTGAAAAACTGTTTTTT | CASSTRGGGEKLFF
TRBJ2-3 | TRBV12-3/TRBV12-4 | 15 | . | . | TGTGCCAGCAGTTTGGGCAGGGGGGATTTCGATACGCAGTATTTT | CASSLGRGDFDTQYF
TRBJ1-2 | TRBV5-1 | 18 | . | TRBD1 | TGCGCCAGCAGCGATAATCCGGGACAGCAGTACACTAACTATGGCTACACCTTC | CASSDNPGQQYTNYGYTF
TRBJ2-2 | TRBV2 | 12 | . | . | TGTGCCAGCATGAGGAACACCGGGGAGCTGTTTTTT | CASMRNTGELFF
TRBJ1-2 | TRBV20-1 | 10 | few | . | TGCAGTGCTAGACCGGGAGGCTACACCTTC | CSARPGGYTF
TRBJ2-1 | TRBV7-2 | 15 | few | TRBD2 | TGTGCCAGCAGCCTGGGACTAGCGGTTCCTAATGAACGGTTCTTC | CASSLGLAVPNERFF